This TCR beta chain was captured in a study of metastatic and nonmetastatic thyroid tumors (TCRdb year 2020). Background on the whole study: The researchers compared repertoires between peripheral blood samples and tumor or nodule tissue samples from patients with malignant or benign thyroid disease.

The library came from PCR. Data came from an Illumina HiSeq 4000. High-throughput sequencing was used to profile the CDR3 region of the TCR beta-chain in every patient. Per the source publication's procedure: CDR3 differences across clinicopathological groups were used to build a classifier for discriminating distant-metastatic papillary thyroid cancer patients. To measure repertoire diversity the researchers used the Shannon index, while the Morisita-Horn index served to gauge how similar the tumor and blood repertoires were. TCRdb cleaned the public reads at Q25 with fastp, built clones with MiXCR and kept in-frame beta chains. These V and J calls are TCRdb output, not the study's own analysis. Present in this sample are 32,000 or so clones, around 20% of which were seen just once. Together, the top ten hold over 6.5% of the sample. As for this clone: This clone's antigen is unknown. One base away there is no much larger clone; base qualities are not given.

The germline V gene specifies MNHNS as CDR1 and SASEGT as CDR2. CDR3 length: 16 amino acids, cysteine to phenylalanine. Just the 48-base CDR3 DNA is kept, in frame starting at base 1. Trimming at the junction amounts to 3 bases on V and 15 bases on J, and the germline ends lie 24 bases apart. Results the study describes overall, beyond this receptor: In both blood and tumor samples, malignant tumors were reported to have significantly higher TCR beta diversity than benign nodules.

Before undergoing thyroid surgery, none of the patients had been given any kind of treatment. Patient clinical samples collected from about 2011 to 2018 were retrospectively analysed using T-cell receptor beta sequencing. The sequenced material came from blood. The TCR sequence derives from a female donor with papillary thyroid cancer or a benign thyroid nodule (not recorded which). Some clones in this sample may be carry-over from other donors' samples. Here the chain combines TRBV6-1 and TRBJ1-6; perhaps TRBD1 is the D gene, with 5 bases matching. The DNA sequence is given as TGTGCCAGCAGTGACACTCCCGGGACGCTGCTTACGGGCCTCCACTTT. It translates to CASSDTPGTLLTGLHF.